Listed below are T cell receptor beta chains from one sample, sequenced in a study of control samples from healthy donors and cancer patients. Clones were read by immunoSEQ multiplex PCR, and TCRdb kept only the in-frame ones, dropping some. The sample contains fewer than 500,000 clones, 90% of which appear only once. The sample comprised PBMCs. These receptors were taken from a man aged 35 to 55 with head and neck cancer. The CDR3 runs from the conserved cysteine through the conserved F or W. The D gene is left open where the match is weak. Rows may omit the clone size; those that give it use once, few, many or a size class.

j_gene,v_gene,abundance,d_gene,CDR3aa,CDR3nt
TRBJ1-2,TRBV7-2,-,-,CASSFRADTHGYTF,TGTGCCAGCAGCTTTAGGGCTGATACCCATGGCTACACCTTC
TRBJ2-2,TRBV19,-,-,CASGDPDTGELFF,TGTGCCAGCGGCGATCCAGACACCGGGGAGCTGTTTTTT
TRBJ2-2,TRBV10-3,-,TRBD2,CAISQIAGAANTGELFF,TGTGCCATCAGCCAAATAGCGGGAGCGGCGAACACCGGGGAGCTGTTTTTT
TRBJ2-7,TRBV9,-,-,CASSVTQGEQYF,TGTGCCAGCAGCGTAACACAGGGAGAGCAGTACTTC
TRBJ2-5,TRBV9,-,-,CASSVGAGLGETQYF,TGTGCCAGCAGCGTGGGTGCGGGTTTAGGAGAGACCCAGTACTTC
TRBJ2-7,TRBV5-6,-,-,CASSLAKRSENEQYF,TGTGCCAGCAGCTTGGCCAAGCGGAGCGAGAACGAGCAGTACTTC
TRBJ2-7,TRBV9,-,-,CASSVDVEGYEQYF,TGTGCCAGCAGCGTAGATGTAGAGGGCTATGAGCAGTACTTC
TRBJ1-4,TRBV29-1,-,-,CSVEAPGGTNEKLFF,TGCAGCGTTGAAGCGCCCGGGGGCACTAATGAAAAACTGTTTTTT
TRBJ2-5,TRBV4-2,-,-,CASSQETGEQETQYF,TGTGCCAGCAGCCAAGAAACAGGAGAGCAAGAGACCCAGTACTTC
TRBJ1-1,TRBV4-3,few,TRBD1,CASRLGTGVHTEAFF,TGCGCCAGCAGACTTGGTACAGGGGTCCATACTGAAGCTTTCTTT
TRBJ1-2,TRBV4-3,-,-,CASSQDWSPGGGYTF,TGCGCCAGCAGCCAAGATTGGAGTCCAGGTGGCGGCTACACCTTC
TRBJ2-3,TRBV5-1,-,-,CASSPTASTDTQYF,TGCGCCAGCAGCCCGACAGCATCCACAGATACGCAGTATTTT
TRBJ2-3,TRBV15,-,-,CATSRGPIDGDTQYF,TGTGCCACCAGCAGAGGCCCGATCGACGGGGATACGCAGTATTTT
TRBJ2-5,TRBV3-1/TRBV3-2,-,-,CASSQDRPAGETQYF,TGTGCCAGCAGCCAAGACCGGCCCGCCGGGGAGACCCAGTACTTC
TRBJ1-4,TRBV28,-,-,CASSSNHEKLFF,TGTGCCAGCAGCTCCAATCATGAAAAACTGTTTTTT
TRBJ2-7,TRBV19,-,-,CASSPDSVSSYEQYF,TGTGCCAGTAGCCCGGACAGTGTTAGCTCCTACGAGCAGTACTTC
TRBJ2-3,TRBV7-9,-,-,CASSDSDTQYF,TGTGCCAGCAGCGATTCAGATACGCAGTATTTT
TRBJ2-7,TRBV7-2,once,-,CASSLGTSVYEQYF,TGTGCCAGCAGCTTAGGGACATCGGTCTACGAGCAGTACTTC
TRBJ2-7,TRBV10-3,-,TRBD2,CAISESDYSGRGYEQYF,TGTGCCATCAGTGAGTCAGATTATAGCGGGAGAGGCTACGAGCAGTACTTC
TRBJ2-1,TRBV5-5,-,-,CASSLWGRGENEQFF,TGTGCCAGCAGCTTATGGGGGCGGGGAGAAAATGAGCAGTTCTTC
TRBJ1-2,TRBV30,-,-,CAWRAGLNYGYTF,TGTGCCTGGAGGGCGGGGTTGAACTATGGCTACACCTTC
TRBJ1-3,TRBV6-5,-,TRBD1,CASSPDRVGNTIYF,TGTGCCAGCAGCCCCGACAGGGTGGGAAACACCATATATTTT
TRBJ1-3,TRBV4-3,few,-,CASSQVSGGNTIYF,TGCGCCAGCAGCCAAGTATCTGGGGGAAACACCATATATTTT
TRBJ1-6,TRBV28,-,TRBD1,CASSLSVPGQGGRSPLHF,TGTGCCAGCAGTTTATCTGTCCCGGGACAGGGTGGGCGGTCACCCCTCCACTTT
TRBJ1-1,TRBV4-3,few,TRBD1,CASSQDGTGGTEAFF,TGCGCCAGCAGCCAAGACGGGACAGGAGGCACTGAAGCTTTCTTT
TRBJ1-1,TRBV20-1,-,TRBD1,CSASPPGGSGNTEAFF,TGCAGTGCTAGTCCGCCAGGGGGCTCTGGGAACACTGAAGCTTTCTTT
TRBJ2-3,TRBV11-2,-,-,CASSLWGSAASTDTQYF,TGTGCCAGCAGCTTATGGGGGTCGGCTGCTAGCACAGATACGCAGTATTTT
TRBJ2-5,TRBV5-8,-,TRBD2,CASSRGQRGQETQYF,TGTGCCAGCAGCCGGGGGCAGCGGGGGCAAGAGACCCAGTACTTC
TRBJ2-7,TRBV6-1,-,TRBD1,CASSEMGWAGGEGEQYF,TGTGCCAGCAGTGAAATGGGGTGGGCAGGGGGCGAGGGCGAGCAGTACTTC
TRBJ1-2,TRBV7-2,once,TRBD1,CASSLGGKRTGTYGYTF,TGTGCCAGCAGCTTAGGTGGCAAGCGGACAGGAACCTATGGCTACACCTTC
TRBJ2-1,TRBV9,once,-,CASSDVGGATHNEQFF,TGTGCCAGCAGCGATGTTGGGGGCGCCACCCACAATGAGCAGTTCTTC
TRBJ1-3,TRBV28,-,-,CASSSPGSSSGNTIYF,TGTGCCAGCAGTTCACCAGGTTCAAGCTCTGGAAACACCATATATTTT
TRBJ2-7,TRBV7-3,once,TRBD1,CASSPTGGDEQYF,TGTGCCAGCAGCCCGACAGGGGGCGACGAGCAGTACTTC
TRBJ2-5,TRBV9,once,-,CASSVEAGAVTQYF,TGTGCCAGCAGCGTAGAGGCGGGGGCAGTGACCCAGTACTTC